These 7 T cell receptor beta chains were sequenced from one sample in a study of T cell responses to AZD1222 COVID-19 vaccine. The repertoire was sequenced with immunoSEQ multiplex PCR; TCRdb's copy has only in-frame clones and lacks some. The sample lists some 150,000 clones, roughly 90% occurring once. The specimen was peripheral blood, collected on day 0 of AZD1222 vaccination. The receptors come from an adult in good health.

V and J are TRBV11-2 and TRBJ2-1; the D gene could be TRBD1 or TRBD2 (5 bases each). The V end lost 3 bases, the J end lost 3 bases, and 15 bases lay between the germline ends. The CDR3 spans 16 residues. The germline CDR1 and CDR2 sequences are SGHAT and FQNNGV. DNA of the CDR3: TGTGCCAGCAGCTTCGCCGGGACGTATGACTACAATGAGCAGTTCTTC. Translation: CASSFAGTYDYNEQFF.

In this sample, this clone turned up once. The chain is built from TRBV10-3 and TRBJ2-7, with D maybe TRBD2 (5 bases). CDR1 is ENHRY, CDR2 SYGVKD, per germline. This CDR3 comprises 17 residues. V was pared by 5 bases and J by 0 bases, with 20 bases between. CDR3 sequence reads: CAISTVEIRRTSYEQYF. CDR3 DNA sequence: TGTGCCATCAGTACAGTGGAGATCAGGAGGACCTCCTACGAGCAGTACTTC.

The chain combines TRBV12-3 or TRBV12-4 with TRBJ2-5; D is possibly TRBD1 (5 bases). Trimming took 3 bases from V and 2 from J, leaving 7 bases between them. This CDR3 comprises 13 residues. CDR3 nucleotides: TGTGCCAGCAGTTTGGGGCAGCAAGAGACCCAGTACTTC. It yields the protein CASSLGQQETQYF.

J is TRBJ2-1 and V is TRBV7-2, with unresolved D. The CDR3 spans 15 residues. V shed 4 bases and J shed 5 bases, with 15 bases lying between them. Germline V gives CDR1 SGHTA, CDR2 FQGNSA. The CDR3 loop is CASSSQPGSNNEQFF. The CDR3 DNA reads as TGTGCCAGCAGCTCCCAGCCCGGGTCTAACAATGAGCAGTTCTTC.

This rearrangement joins TRBV19 to TRBJ1-4; D may be TRBD1 (6 bases). Germline V gene data show CDR1 as LNHDA and CDR2 as SQIVND (reference sequence). The CDR3 is 16 amino acids. Between the trimmed V and J ends, which lost 5 bases and 8 bases, there was a span of 21 bases. CDR3 region: CASSSHHNRVWEKLFF. CDR3 coding DNA: TGTGCCAGTAGTTCCCACCATAACAGGGTTTGGGAAAAACTGTTTTTT.

The chain combines TRBV2 with TRBJ2-5; 7 bases match TRBD2. The trim removed 1 base at V and 10 bases at J, leaving 9 bases unmatched. The CDR3 consists of 14 residues. Germline V lookup: CDR1 SNHLY, CDR2 FYNNEI. CDR3 protein: CASSEVRGRGDQYF. CDR3 nucleotide sequence: TGTGCCAGCAGTGAAGTTCGGGGACGGGGGGACCAGTACTTC.

V gene TRBV28 combines with J gene TRBJ2-7; perhaps TRBD1 as D (6 bases). CDR1 is MDHEN, CDR2 SYDVKM, per germline. Trimming pared 4 bases from V and 12 bases from J, leaving 19 bases between. The CDR3 consists of 13 residues. CDR3 protein: CASSSADRWIPYF. CDR3 nucleotides: TGTGCCAGCAGTTCCGCCGACAGGTGGATCCCGTACTTC.